This passage covers 17 T cell receptor beta chains from one sample sequenced in a study of blood T cell repertoires in COVID-19. Assay used: immunoSEQ multiplex PCR; TCRdb lists only in-frame clones, some missing. The sample contains approximately 160,000 clones, roughly nine tenths of which appear only once. Sequencing input: peripheral blood. The source is a woman in her 70s with acute or convalescent COVID-19.

This clone showed up just a few times. The J gene is TRBJ2-5, the V gene TRBV11-2; maybe TRBD1 (5 bases). Per the germline V gene, CDR1 is SGHAT and CDR2 is FQNNGV. The CDR3 runs 13 residues. V lost 8 bases and J 2 bases, leaving 12 bases between the germline ends. CDR3 in DNA: TGTGCCAGCGGGGCAGGGCTACAAGAGACCCAGTACTTC. It is translated as CASGAGLQETQYF.

V usage is TRBV5-1 and J usage is TRBJ1-1; D is ambiguous. The CDR3 covers 14 residues. V was shortened by 0 bases and J by 1 base, with 7 bases between the two germline ends. Germline loops: CDR1 SGHRS, CDR2 YFSETQ. The CDR3 sequence is CASSLDGGNTEAFF. CDR3 bases: TGCGCCAGCAGCTTGGACGGTGGGAACACTGAAGCTTTCTTT.

The chain uses TRBV2 and TRBJ2-1; no clear D. Trimming left V 6 bases short and J 4 bases short, with 13 bases between. This CDR3 is 14 amino acids long. Germline CDR1 reads SNHLY; CDR2 reads FYNNEI. CDR3 bases: TGTGCCAGCAGCGCCGCGGTAACTTACAATGAGCAGTTCTTC. It is translated as CASSAAVTYNEQFF.

The V and J genes are TRBV19 and TRBJ1-5; 8 nucleotides line up with TRBD1. There are 17 residues in the CDR3. Germline-derived CDR1 and CDR2 are LNHDA and SQIVND (reference sequence). Trimming removed 5 bases from V and 3 bases from J; junction bases left unmatched: 12. The CDR3: CASSYRGAGKVNQPQHF. CDR3 sequence (DNA): TGTGCCAGTAGTTACAGGGGGGCGGGTAAAGTCAATCAGCCCCAGCATTTT.

The gene calls are TRBV29-1 and TRBJ2-2; TRBD2 agrees at 10 bases. CDR1 is SQVTM, CDR2 ANQGSEA, per germline. This CDR3 contains 15 residues. V dropped 5 bases and J dropped 0; count of bases not matched to a gene: 3. The CDR3 loop is CSVPLAGANTGELFF. CDR3 DNA sequence: TGCAGCGTTCCCCTAGCGGGGGCGAACACCGGGGAGCTGTTTTTT.

The chain recombines TRBV3-1 (or the pseudogene TRBV3-2) with TRBJ1-1, with 8 nucleotides matching TRBD1. V gave up 4 bases and J gave up 3 bases; unmatched junction bases: 4. This CDR3 region has 14 residues. Germline CDR1 reads LGHDT; CDR2 reads YNNKEL (reference sequence). The DNA for the CDR3 is TGTGCCAGCAGCCCGGGACAGGCAGACACTGAAGCTTTCTTT. This gives the protein CASSPGQADTEAFF.

The genes are TRBV7-9 and TRBJ1-1, with a possible D match to TRBD1 (5 bases). This CDR3 has 14 residues. V shed 7 bases and J shed 4 bases, with 16 bases lying between them. Germline-derived CDR1 and CDR2 are SEHNR and FQNEAQ (reference sequence). The CDR3, as DNA: TGTGCCAGCAACCCCTTATCGGGGGGCACTGAAGCTTTCTTT. Encoded protein: CASNPLSGGTEAFF.

The chain has TRBV30 and TRBJ1-2; D may be TRBD1 (5 bases). V dropped 0 bases and J dropped 5 bases, with 16 bases sitting between them. The CDR3 runs to 15 residues. CDR1 and CDR2 (germline): GTSNPN, SVGIG (reference sequence). In nucleotides, the CDR3 is TGTGCCTGGAGTGTATGGGAAAACCGGGGGTATGGCTACACCTTC. Encoded protein: CAWSVWENRGYGYTF.

The rearrangement links TRBV7-9 to TRBJ1-4; 12 bases are shared with TRBD1. The germline V gene has CDR1 SEHNR and CDR2 FQNEAQ (reference sequence). The CDR3 extends over 16 amino acids. J was trimmed by 7 bases and V by 1 base; bases with no gene match: 4. In DNA, the CDR3 is TGTGCCAGCAGCTTAGTGGGGACAGGGGGCGTTGAAAAACTGTTTTTT. Its protein product is CASSLVGTGGVEKLFF.

The V and J genes are TRBV21-1 and TRBJ2-7; TRBD1, the table's D call, was not compared with the DNA. TRBV21-1 is flagged as a pseudogene. The CDR3 runs to 14 residues. The CDR3 here is CASSPGQGDHEQYF. CDR3 coding DNA: TGTGCCAGCAGCCCGGGACAGGGGGACCACGAGCAGTACTTC.

The CDR3 DNA sequence: TGTGCCAGCAGTCATCAATCGGGTGTTGAAGCTTTCTTT. This sequence encodes CASSHQSGVEAFF. The V gene is TRBV14, the J gene TRBJ1-1; the D is unclear. The germline V and J ends were trimmed by 6 bases and 7 bases, with 15 bases remaining between them. The CDR3 has 13 residues. The V gene's germline CDR1 is SGHDN and CDR2 FVKESK.

The genes are TRBV5-5 and TRBJ2-5; TRBD1 might be the D (7 bases). In germline, CDR1 is SGHKS, CDR2 YYEKEE (reference sequence). V gave up 2 bases and J gave up 2 bases, with 16 bases separating them. This CDR3 is built from 16 residues. CDR3 protein: CASSFWRDRDQETQYF. In nucleotides, the CDR3 is TGTGCCAGCAGCTTTTGGCGGGACAGAGATCAAGAGACCCAGTACTTC.

This clone was detected only once. The chain combines TRBV24-1 with TRBJ2-5, with D possibly TRBD2 on 6 matching bases. Germline V lookup: CDR1 KGHDR, CDR2 SFDVKD. V lost 3 bases to trimming and J lost 5 bases, with 9 bases between them. There are 13 residues in the CDR3. The CDR3 reads CATSDPRGETQYF. The DNA for the CDR3 is TGTGCCACCAGTGATCCTCGGGGGGAGACCCAGTACTTC.

This rearrangement joins TRBV7-8 to TRBJ2-3; tentative D call: TRBD2 (6 bases). The CDR3 loop spans 16 amino acids. With 5 bases removed from V and 8 bases from J, the gap between germline ends came to 23 bases. Per germline, CDR1 SGHVS and CDR2 FQNEAQ. The CDR3 sequence is CASSPNGGAPLGTQYF. CDR3 in DNA: TGTGCCAGCAGCCCTAACGGGGGTGCCCCGTTGGGTACGCAGTATTTT.

The chain links TRBV6-5 to TRBJ1-1; D ambiguous. The CDR3 is made up of 14 amino acids. CDR1 is MNHEY and CDR2 is SVGAGI in the germline V gene. V gave up 4 bases and J gave up 1 base, with 10 bases separating them. The CDR3 region is CASSFRHPNTEAFF. In DNA form, the CDR3 reads TGTGCCAGCAGTTTTAGACACCCGAACACTGAAGCTTTCTTT.

This rearrangement joins TRBV19 to TRBJ2-4; 8 nucleotides align to TRBD1. CDR1 and CDR2 from the germline V gene are LNHDA and SQIVND (reference sequence). V lost 5 bases, J lost 6 bases, and 3 bases stayed unmatched. This CDR3 contains 13 residues. CDR3 residues: CASSFDRGNIQYF. The CDR3 DNA is TGTGCCAGTAGTTTTGACAGGGGAAACATTCAGTACTTC.

The chain couples TRBV19 to TRBJ2-7; no clear D gene. From germline, CDR1 is LNHDA and CDR2 SQIVND (reference sequence). Trimming cost V 4 bases and J 3 bases, with 13 bases left between them. The CDR3 contains 14 residues. The DNA of the CDR3 is TGTGCCAGTAGTACCGCTCGCGAAGTCTACGAGCAGTACTTC. It specifies CASSTAREVYEQYF.